This T cell receptor beta chain originates from a study of shared clonotypes between healthy human individuals. The study, taken as a whole, reports: Naive subsets tended to show greater estimated richness than memory subsets. Among donors, the sharing of clonotypes was expected to be influenced by sequencing depth.

When replicate PCRs were run on sorted subsets, they used approximately 0.2 ug DNA, tens of thousands of T cell genomes. Authors' analysis steps: Filtering was not the same, since immunoSEQ gave junction-only sequences without quality scores. TCRdb keeps only in-frame clones here, not all; method: immunoSEQ multiplex PCR. V and J calls and clone size are copied from that table; D and trimming were computed from the DNA. The repertoire has around 940,000 clones, around three quarters of them found once; the top ten carry 1.5%. CDR1 is MNHNS, CDR2 SASEGT, per germline. V was trimmed by 7 bases and J by 1 base, leaving 14 bases between them. The CDR3 sequence is 14 residues long. There are many counts of this clone. Its antigen is undetermined.

This sequence was found in a man aged 18 to 30 in good health. Input material: memory CD4+ T cells sorted from blood. The subset is: CD45RA-negative fraction. The rearrangement links TRBV6-1 to TRBJ2-7; maybe TRBD2 (5 bases). The CDR3 DNA sequence: TGTGCCAGCATGAATTGGGGAGCATCCTACGAGCAGTACTTC. This gives the protein CASMNWGASYEQYF.